By share, the clone carrying this TCR beta chain ranks as medium-sized. Its target is not known. TCRdb independently ran MiXCR on the 5' RACE reads; one entry per CDR3 protein. The profile shows fewer than 3,500 distinct CDR3 sequences, 5.5% to 8% of them singletons. As to time point: sample taken at primary tumor resection. Whole RNA from tumor, nontumor lung or frozen PBMC was sequenced unsorted. These data belong to a study of spatial heterogeneity in lung cancer. The study, taken as a whole, reports: Expanded intratumoral alpha and beta TCR counts tracked tumor mutation counts.

From germline, CDR1 is SGHVS and CDR2 FQNEAQ. This CDR3 contains 13 residues. The V and J ends lost 5 bases and 5 bases respectively, with 13 bases between them. This receptor was obtained from a female donor with early-stage non-small cell lung cancer. This rearrangement joins TRBV7-8 to TRBJ2-7; D gene ambiguous. The input for sequencing was lung tumor tissue, taken at surgery. This chain's CDR3 is CASSPFQAHEQYF. CDR3 in DNA: TGTGCCAGCAGCCCTTTTCAAGCCCACGAGCAGTACTTC.